This TCR beta chain was documented in a study of blood T cell repertoires in COVID-19 (dated by TCRdb to the early 2020s). The study in broad terms: Samples from collaborators originated in the United States, Italy and Spain and spanned both the acute and convalescent phases of COVID-19. The material from the prospective study consisted of cDNA or gDNA derived from T cells, B-cell-depleted T cells, or PBMCs. Subjects who had been exposed to COVID-19, were actively infected with it, or had recovered from it provided the deeply sampled blood TCRbeta repertoires that made up the dataset. A freely available public database, intended as a resource for researchers studying the immune response to SARS-CoV-2, is where the repertoires were released. The samples were drawn from the first 160 participants of the ongoing ImmuneRACE study and from over a thousand subjects provided by 6 global collaborators. Nearly every sample came with metadata listing a de-identified subject ID, COVID-19 status, age in years and sex. Where HLA class I and class II types were available, the types were taken from metadata supplied by the sample provider, not from assay-based typing. What the authors observed across the whole study: How much clinical and demographic metadata was included differed by source and by participant, and the metadata was provided uncurated.

The CDR3 runs 15 amino acids, cysteine and phenylalanine included. CDR3 DNA only is kept here, 45 bases in frame from base 1. V is cut back by 4 bases and J by 5 bases, with 5 bases in the junction unmatched. The germline V gene gives CDR1 as KGHSH and CDR2 as LQKENI. The immunoSEQ Assay, a bias-controlled multiplex PCR, was used to amplify TCRbeta CDR3 regions from genomic DNA. The paper's data handling went like this. Within the assay, amplification of reference gene primers was used to estimate how many nucleated cells each sample contained. To quantify the absolute abundance of each unique TCRbeta CDR3 rearrangement, sequence reads were collapsed and filtered. Productive Simpson clonality was computed per sample as the square root of Simpson's diversity index over productive rearrangements. Entries here come from immuneACCESS through TCRdb and include only in-frame sequences with V and J called. Some clones fail to appear in such tables; in the studies checked, an unresolved V gene covers under half of the shortfall, and the cause of the remainder is unknown. V and J calls and clone size are copied from that table; D and trimming were computed from the DNA. The sample contains under 50,000 clones, roughly nine tenths of them found a single time. About 16% of the sample comes from the top ten.

Of note for this clone: Its antigen is not yet known. Base-call qualities are not available, and no considerably larger clone is one nucleotide away.

Each collaborating institution followed its own protocols to collect whole blood in K2EDTA tubes. Collaborator samples were shipped for TCRbeta analysis as frozen whole blood, isolated PBMCs, or DNA extracted from either sample type. What was sequenced was peripheral blood. The sequence was collected from a man aged 70 or older with active COVID-19. The chain is assembled from TRBV18 and TRBJ2-1; 10 bases in between match TRBD2. CDR3 loop: CASSRSLAGDNEQFF. The nucleotide sequence reads TGTGCCAGCTCACGATCCCTAGCGGGGGACAATGAGCAGTTCTTC. Outside the CDR3, residues come from the reference TRBV18 and TRBJ2-1 proteins, so the full variable domain is: NAGVMQNPRHLVRRRGQEARLRCSPMKGHSHVYWYRQLPEEGLKFMVYLQKENIIDESGMPKERFSAEFPKEGPSILRIQQVVRGDSAAYFCASSRSLAGDNEQFFGPGTRLTVL.